The rows below give T cell receptor beta chains drawn from one sample of a study of OX40 agonist ivuxolimab in advanced cancers. Assay used: immunoSEQ multiplex PCR; TCRdb lists only in-frame clones, some missing. The table lists over 40,000 clones, about 88% of them singletons. This material consisted of CD4+ or CD8+ T cells sorted from blood, taken in a trial of the OX40 agonist ivuxolimab. The receptors were gathered from an adult with an advanced solid tumor such as melanoma, head and neck, liver or kidney cancer. Each CDR3 is given with its conserved first and last residue. The D gene is left open where the match is weak.

j_call	d_call	v_call	cdr3_aa
TRBJ2-1	.	TRBV7-2	CASSLVGGTYNEQFF
TRBJ1-1	.	TRBV19	CASSIVADMNTEAFF
TRBJ2-7	.	TRBV6-5	CASSYSRGGGYYEQYF
TRBJ1-1	.	TRBV9	CASSPTYDGFTEAFF
TRBJ2-7	TRBD1	TRBV10-3	CASGTAYEQYF
TRBJ2-1	.	TRBV29-1	CSVEDGVHNEQFF
TRBJ1-1	TRBD1	TRBV19	CASIDRGGKNTEAFF
TRBJ2-1	TRBD1	TRBV5-1	CASSRTGNGEQFF
TRBJ1-3	TRBD1	TRBV7-9	CASSQDRVSGNTIYF
TRBJ2-6	.	TRBV7-9	CASSPRAGLGTGANVLTF
TRBJ2-7	TRBD2	TRBV5-4	CASSFDSGSAYEQYF
TRBJ1-2	TRBD1	TRBV30	CAWSFGGQGSYGYTF
TRBJ2-7	.	TRBV29-1	CSVVRPSSYEQYF
TRBJ1-1	.	TRBV19	CASSIWAGSEAFF
TRBJ2-2	TRBD2	TRBV27	CASRPTSGSFSGELFF
TRBJ2-5	.	TRBV6-1	CASSTRTAPGTQYF
TRBJ2-1	TRBD2	TRBV6-1	CASSGTSPNEQFF
TRBJ1-5	.	TRBV5-1	CASSPGEGNQPQHF
TRBJ2-1	TRBD2	TRBV2	CASRRGMGGNDEQFF
TRBJ2-2	.	TRBV5-6	CASSPGRTGELFF
TRBJ2-5	.	TRBV21-1	CASGAQETQYF
TRBJ1-2	.	TRBV4-1	CASSQDMDSPVSSNYGYTF
TRBJ1-1	TRBD1	TRBV6-1	CASSAKQGADTEAFF
TRBJ1-3	TRBD1	TRBV9	CASSPLDRGGNTIYF
TRBJ2-3	.	TRBV6-1	CASREGGTGTDTQYF
TRBJ2-5	.	TRBV5-4	CASSWGEETQYF
TRBJ2-1	TRBD2	TRBV6-5	CASSSGLAGANEQFF
TRBJ2-7	.	TRBV4-3	CASVYEQYF
TRBJ1-5	TRBD1	TRBV28	CASSPITGGNQPQHF
TRBJ1-1	.	TRBV18	CASSFNGGHTEAFF
TRBJ2-6	.	TRBV18	CASSPPSRGTLVLTF
TRBJ1-2	.	TRBV7-6	CASTPIDNGYTF
TRBJ2-7	TRBD2	TRBV7-8	CASSLTSGSGEQYF
TRBJ2-1	TRBD2	TRBV18	CASSPASGRAGLTNEQFF
TRBJ1-1	.	TRBV6-5	CASSRPRGLTEAFF
TRBJ2-5	TRBD1	TRBV19	CASSPDRGLKTQYF
TRBJ2-7	.	TRBV6-1	CASSKGDLGAYEQYF
TRBJ2-1	.	TRBV18	CASSPPREGEQFF
TRBJ1-1	.	TRBV5-4	CASSVSLNTEAFF
TRBJ2-3	.	TRBV2	CASSPPRQPSSTDTQYF
TRBJ1-5	.	TRBV14	CASSLTSNQPQHF
TRBJ2-3	.	TRBV6-1	CASSRGTDTQYF
TRBJ2-1	TRBD2	TRBV2	CASSPTASGSNEQFF
TRBJ1-2	TRBD1	TRBV7-9	CASSSDRVVTYGYTF
TRBJ2-1	.	TRBV5-1	CASSINAQRPYNEQFF
TRBJ1-2	.	TRBV6-1	CASTQDRRGYTF
TRBJ2-1	.	TRBV27	CASSFRQVNEQFF
TRBJ1-2	.	TRBV18	CASSHDRSNYGYTF
TRBJ2-7	.	TRBV6-5	CASSARQAGQDEQYF
TRBJ2-5	.	TRBV19	CASRIQEEYF
TRBJ2-5	TRBD2	TRBV6-5	CASSSTSGGRETQYF